This T cell receptor beta chain was sequenced for a study of blood T cell repertoires in COVID-19. The V and J ends lost 6 bases and 6 bases respectively, with 14 bases between them. The CDR3 runs to 13 residues. Authors' analysis steps: Reference gene primer amplification in the assay estimated nucleated cell counts. Method: immunoSEQ multiplex PCR; TCRdb's copy keeps in-frame clones and lacks some. D and trimming come from the DNA, and the V and J calls and clone size come from that table. The data contain 310,000 or so clones, just over 90% of them singletons. Sequenced: peripheral blood. The sequence was obtained from a woman between 25 and 40 years old with COVID-19, enrolled during active disease. V gene TRBV12-3 or TRBV12-4 combines with J gene TRBJ1-1, with D unresolved. CDR3 DNA sequence: TGTGCCAGCAGCCCCGGGAGGGCCTCTGAAGCTTTCTTT. It codes for CASSPGRASEAFF.